This is a list of T cell receptor beta chains from one sample in a study of CD8 T cells in Susac syndrome. Using its own MiXCR run on the immunoSEQ multiplex PCR reads, TCRdb lists one record per CDR3 protein. The repertoire holds about 120,000 distinct CDR3 sequences, over 90% seen once, with roughly 0.14% in the top ten. The sequenced sample was CD4+ T cells from PBMCs. The receptor set was obtained from a human donor in good health. CDR3s include the opening cysteine and the closing phenylalanine or tryptophan. The D gene is left open where the match is weak. Clone size is shown for a subset of rows, as once, few, many or a class of expanded clone.

V gene	clone size	D gene	J gene	CDR3 DNA	CDR3 protein
TRBV29-1	.	.	TRBJ2-7	TGCAGCGTTGAACCGAGTTCCTACGAGCAGTACTTC	CSVEPSSYEQYF
TRBV7-3	.	.	TRBJ1-1	TGTGCCAGCAGCCCTGTCGGTGGGGGCCGCACTGAAGCTTTCTTT	CASSPVGGGRTEAFF
TRBV9	.	.	TRBJ2-5	TGTGCCAGCAGCGTAGAAGCAGGGAGTTTGGAGACCCAGTACTTC	CASSVEAGSLETQYF
TRBV23-1	few	.	TRBJ2-1	TGCGCCAGCAGTCAATCGAAGAGGGACAATGAGCAGTTCTTC	CASSQSKRDNEQFF
TRBV2	.	TRBD1	TRBJ1-5	TGTGCCAGCAGTGACGACAGGGACGACCAGCCCCAGCATTTT	CASSDDRDDQPQHF
TRBV15	.	.	TRBJ1-5	TGTGCCACCAGCAGAGACGTTTGGGAGCCCCAGCATTTT	CATSRDVWEPQHF
TRBV20-1	once	.	TRBJ1-1	TGCAGTGCTCAGGCCCGGACCAAGAGTCTCGACGGGGGTTTGAACACTGAAGCTTTCTTT	CSAQARTKSLDGGLNTEAFF
TRBV5-1	once	TRBD1	TRBJ2-6	TGCGCCAGCAGCTTACTACAGGGGACCCGCTCTGGGGCCAACGTCCTGACTTTC	CASSLLQGTRSGANVLTF
TRBV24-1	.	.	TRBJ2-5	TGTGCCACCAGTGATGGCCGGGGGATCCGAGAGACCCAGTACTTC	CATSDGRGIRETQYF
TRBV20-1	.	.	TRBJ2-7	TGCAGTGCTAAGCCCGGGAGAGCCTCCTACGAGCAGTACTTC	CSAKPGRASYEQYF
TRBV29-1	.	.	TRBJ1-5	TGCAGCGCAGGAGGGGTCAATCAGCCCCAGCATTTT	CSAGGVNQPQHF
TRBV6-2/TRBV6-3	.	TRBD2	TRBJ2-7	TGTGCCAGCAGTTACTCGGGACTAGCGGGAGTATACGAGCAGTACTTC	CASSYSGLAGVYEQYF
TRBV5-1	.	.	TRBJ2-2	TGCGCCAGCAGCGTCCCGGGTGTTGCGAACACCGGGGAGCTGTTTTTT	CASSVPGVANTGELFF
TRBV3-1	once	.	TRBJ1-2	TGTGCCAGCAGCCAAGGGAGGGGCCCCTACTATGGCTACACCTTC	CASSQGRGPYYGYTF
TRBV6-5	.	.	TRBJ2-1	TGTGCCAGCGCAACCGCCTCGTCCCTCGTCAATGAGCAGTTCTTC	CASATASSLVNEQFF
TRBV15	.	.	TRBJ2-7	TGTGCCACCAGCAGAGATCACCGGAGCTCCTACGAGCAGTACTTC	CATSRDHRSSYEQYF
TRBV7-2	.	.	TRBJ2-3	TGTGCCAGCAGTTGGGGCGCTCCGACAGATACGCAGTATTTT	CASSWGAPTDTQYF
TRBV4-2	.	.	TRBJ2-6	TGTGCCAGCAGCCAAGGACAGTTCTCTGGGGCCAACGTCCTGACTTTC	CASSQGQFSGANVLTF
TRBV7-9	.	.	TRBJ2-7	TGTGCCAGCAGCCCTAACCCGGGAGACTCCTACGAGCAGTACTTC	CASSPNPGDSYEQYF
TRBV4-2	once	.	TRBJ2-2	TGTGCCAGCAGCCGAGAACCCGGGACAAGTGACGGGGAGCTGTTTTTT	CASSREPGTSDGELFF
TRBV3-1	.	.	TRBJ2-7	TGTGCCAGCAGCCACATAACAGGGCCCTACGAGCAGTACTTC	CASSHITGPYEQYF
TRBV5-1	.	.	TRBJ2-1	TGCGCCAGCAGCTTGGATTCGGCGAGGTTCAATGAGCAGTTCTTC	CASSLDSARFNEQFF
TRBV4-3	.	.	TRBJ2-7	TGCGCCAGCAGCCAAGATCGGGCGGGGCTCGGGTCCTACGAGCAGTACTTC	CASSQDRAGLGSYEQYF
TRBV30	.	.	TRBJ2-7	TGTGCCTGGAGTGGGGGGGCCTACGAGCAGTACTTC	CAWSGGAYEQYF
TRBV10-3	.	.	TRBJ2-5	TGTGCCATCAGTGAGTCTGGGGGATTGGAGACCCAGTACTTC	CAISESGGLETQYF
TRBV3-1	.	.	TRBJ1-2	TGTGCCAGCAGCCAAGATCTTATAGGGTCTGGCTACACCTTC	CASSQDLIGSGYTF
TRBV7-9	once	.	TRBJ1-2	TGTGCCAGCACCCCCGGGGCCACAGGAACCTCGGACTATGGCTACACCTTC	CASTPGATGTSDYGYTF
TRBV7-2	.	.	TRBJ2-5	TGTGCCAGCAGCCCGATACGGGGGGCGGAGGAGACCCAGTACTTC	CASSPIRGAEETQYF
TRBV20-1	.	.	TRBJ2-7	TGCAGTGCACCACTAGCCGGTATTGCCGAGCAGTACTTC	CSAPLAGIAEQYF
TRBV3-1	.	.	TRBJ2-3	TGTGCCAGCAGCCAGAGAATCCTCGGTGCCACAGATACGCAGTATTTT	CASSQRILGATDTQYF
TRBV5-1	.	TRBD1	TRBJ2-5	TGCGCCAGCAGCGACACAGGGGGCCAAGAGACCCAGTACTTC	CASSDTGGQETQYF
TRBV20-1	.	.	TRBJ2-5	TGCAGTGCCGTTCAGCGGGCCTTGTACCAAGAGACCCAGTACTTC	CSAVQRALYQETQYF
TRBV5-1	.	TRBD2	TRBJ2-1	TGCGCCAGCAGCTTGGCCCCCGGAGCGGGGGAAAATGAGCAGTTCTTC	CASSLAPGAGENEQFF
TRBV30	.	.	TRBJ1-2	TGTGCCTGCGAGCTTTATGGCTACACCTTC	CACELYGYTF
TRBV2	.	TRBD1	TRBJ1-1	TGTGCCAGTCGGGACAGCGAAGCTTTCTTT	CASRDSEAFF
TRBV12-3/TRBV12-4	.	TRBD1	TRBJ1-6	TGTGCCAGCAGGCCGGGACAGAATAATTCACCCCTCCACTTT	CASRPGQNNSPLHF
TRBV6-5	once	.	TRBJ1-6	TGTGCCAGCAGTTACTCGAGCAGGGGTCATTCACCCCTCCACTTT	CASSYSSRGHSPLHF
TRBV5-1	.	.	TRBJ2-1	TGCGCCAGCAGCTTCGCCCAGGGGTACAATGAGCAGTTCTTC	CASSFAQGYNEQFF
TRBV29-1	few	.	TRBJ2-7	TGCAGCGTTCGACAGGCGAACTCCTACGAGCAGTACTTC	CSVRQANSYEQYF
TRBV18	.	.	TRBJ1-1	TGTGCCAGCTCGCCCCAGGGCCTCCCGAACACTGAAGCTTTCTTT	CASSPQGLPNTEAFF
TRBV6-2/TRBV6-3	once	.	TRBJ2-3	TGTGCCAGTTCCAGCGGGCGATACACAGATACGCAGTATTTT	CASSSGRYTDTQYF
TRBV29-1	.	.	TRBJ1-1	TGCAGCGCGACCCGGATCCGGACTGAAGCTTTCTTT	CSATRIRTEAFF
TRBV9	.	TRBD2	TRBJ2-7	TGTGCCAGCAGCTACGGGACTAGCGGTAGCGAGCAGTACTTC	CASSYGTSGSEQYF
TRBV25-1	few	TRBD1	TRBJ2-7	TGTGCCAGCACCAGGGGGTCCTACGAGCAGTACTTC	CASTRGSYEQYF
TRBV18	.	.	TRBJ1-5	TGTGCCAGCTCCGAGGGCACAACCAGCAATCAGCCCCAGCATTTT	CASSEGTTSNQPQHF
TRBV7-6	.	TRBD1	TRBJ2-5	TGTGCCAGCAGCTTCTCGAGGGCATATCGGACAGGACCGTTGGGGTACCAAGAGACCCAGTACTTC	CASSFSRAYRTGPLGYQETQYF
TRBV20-1	.	.	TRBJ1-3	TGCAGTGCTAAACCGCTGGGAGCCAGAGGTGGAAACACCATATATTTT	CSAKPLGARGGNTIYF
TRBV9	.	.	TRBJ2-7	TGTGCCAGCAGTCGGGACGGCTCCTACGAGCAGTACTTC	CASSRDGSYEQYF